This passage covers 14 T cell receptor beta chains from one sample sequenced in a study of cytomegalovirus exposure and HLA in healthy donors (dated by TCRdb to the late 2010s). Libraries were built with the immunoSEQ multiplex PCR assay. A mixture of 60 forward primers for TCR Vbeta segments and 13 reverse primers for TCR Jbeta segments was used in the multiplex PCR. TCRdb provides this immuneACCESS table in a form limited to in-frame rearrangements. Some clones are lacking; in checked studies, under half of them reflect an unresolved V gene, and why the rest are absent is not known. Recorded for this sample are roughly 140,000 clones; 60% to 85% of them occurred a single time. The ten largest clones capture 6.5% to 7% of the sample. Sequenced material: PBMCs. The receptors shown here come from a middle-aged man in good health and CMV-seropositive.

The rearrangement joins TRBV28 to TRBJ1-5, with a possible D match to TRBD1 (6 bases). V lost 8 bases and J lost 11, with 19 bases in between. The CDR3 extends over 13 amino acids. Germline CDR1 is MDHEN and CDR2 is SYDVKM. CDR3 nucleotides: TGTGCCAGCCACACAGGGAACCCCAGGTCCCAGCATTTT. Translating gives CASHTGNPRSQHF.

The chain combines TRBV7-2 with TRBJ2-7; D is ambiguous. The CDR3 totals 14 residues. In germline, CDR1 is SGHTA, CDR2 FQGNSA. Trimming pared 1 base from V and 0 bases from J, leaving 7 bases between. The DNA of the CDR3 is TGTGCCAGCAGCTTAGTCCCGAGCTCCTACGAGCAGTACTTC. Translating it yields CASSLVPSSYEQYF. Looking up the rest from reference TRBV7-2 and TRBJ2-7 gives the full variable domain: GAGVSQSPSNKVTEKGKDVELRCDPISGHTALYWYRQSLGQGLEFLIYFQGNSAPDKSGLPSDRFSAERTGGSVSTLTIQRTQQEDSAVYLCASSLVPSSYEQYFGPGTRLTVT.

This clone was seen only once. This rearrangement joins TRBV6-5 to TRBJ2-5; possible D gene TRBD1, 5 bases. This CDR3 is built from 14 residues. The germline V and J ends were trimmed by 0 bases and 4 bases, with 9 bases remaining between them. The germline gives CDR1 MNHEY, CDR2 SVGAGI. DNA of the CDR3: TGTGCCAGCAGTTACTCAGGGGTTGTAGAGACCCAGTACTTC. It codes for CASSYSGVVETQYF.

The chain carries TRBV30 and TRBJ2-5; possibly TRBD2 for D (5 bases). Trimming took off 6 bases at V and 1 base at J, with 12 bases between the two ends. Germline values: CDR1 GTSNPN, CDR2 SVGIG (reference sequence). The CDR3 is 13 residues long. CDR3 bases: TGTGCCTGTTCCGGGAACTTCCAAGAGACCCAGTACTTC. Translated, it gives CACSGNFQETQYF.

The chain employs TRBV6-1 and TRBJ1-5; no definite D call. CDR1 is MNHNS and CDR2 is SASEGT in the germline V gene. The CDR3 is made up of 14 amino acids. V dropped 4 bases and J dropped 11 bases, with 18 bases sitting between them. The CDR3 DNA reads TGTGCCAGCAGTGTTAAGTCGGGAATGGCGACCCAGCATTTT. Amino acid sequence: CASSVKSGMATQHF.

The chain couples TRBV27 to TRBJ1-5; D gene ambiguous. The germline V and J ends were trimmed by 6 bases and 3 bases, with 15 bases remaining between them. This CDR3 contains 15 residues. Germline CDR1 MNHEY, CDR2 SMNVEV (reference sequence). CDR3 sequence (DNA): TGTGCCAGCAGCCCCGAGGCCTTCCTCAATCAGCCCCAGCATTTT. Protein product: CASSPEAFLNQPQHF.

This clone is a singleton in its sample. This chain connects TRBV4-1 to TRBJ2-7; no clear D gene. Trimming removed 1 base from V and 3 bases from J, with 7 bases in between. The germline V gene encodes CDR1 MGHRA and CDR2 YSYEKL. There are 13 residues in the CDR3. Here the CDR3 DNA reads TGCGCCAGCAGCCAAGGTTTGAGCTACGAGCAGTACTTC. It specifies CASSQGLSYEQYF.

This clone came up a few times. The rearrangement uses TRBV7-9 and TRBJ1-2; no clear D gene. This CDR3 region has 13 residues. Germline V gives CDR1 SEHNR, CDR2 FQNEAQ (reference sequence). The V end lost 1 base, the J end lost 10 bases, and 13 bases lay between the germline ends. The CDR3 nucleotides are TGTGCCAGCAGCTTAGGGGAGAGCGGGGACTACACCTTC. Translated: CASSLGESGDYTF. Complete variable domain (other parts from reference TRBV7-9 and TRBJ1-2): DTGVSQNPRHKITKRGQNVTFRCDPISEHNRLYWYRQTLGQGPEFLTYFQNEAQLEKSRLLSDRFSAERPKGSFSTLEIQRTEQGDSAMYLCASSLGESGDYTFGSGTRLTVV.

V is TRBV7-2 and J is TRBJ1-2, with 7 nucleotides matching TRBD1. Germline CDR1 reads SGHTA; CDR2 reads FQGNSA. The CDR3 sequence is 16 residues long. V dropped 2 bases and J dropped 3; count of bases not matched to a gene: 9. The CDR3 loop reads CASSLSVYGTDYGYTF. CDR3 DNA: TGTGCCAGCAGCTTATCCGTCTACGGGACAGACTATGGCTACACCTTC.

The chain is built from TRBV19 and TRBJ1-5; 8 bases map to TRBD1. Germline-derived CDR1 and CDR2 are LNHDA and SQIVND (reference sequence). This CDR3 contains 14 residues. J was trimmed by 6 bases and V by 3 bases; bases with no gene match: 4. CDR3 sequence reads: CASSIPGGGQPQHF. The CDR3 nucleotides are TGTGCCAGTAGTATCCCAGGGGGCGGTCAGCCCCAGCATTTT.

The J gene is TRBJ2-6, the V gene TRBV29-1; D is perhaps TRBD2 (5 bases). CDR1 SQVTM and CDR2 ANQGSEA come from the germline V gene. CDR3 size: 14 residues. In DNA, the CDR3 is TGCGCGTTCCTGCGAGGGACTGGGGCCAACGTCCTGACTTTC. This sequence encodes CAFLRGTGANVLTF.

This chain links TRBV6-5 with TRBJ2-7, with 11 bases lining up with TRBD1. Germline V gene sequence: CDR1 MNHEY, CDR2 SVGAGI. This CDR3 comprises 15 residues. V shed 5 bases, J shed 4 bases, and the junction held 7 bases outside the gene matches. The CDR3, as DNA: TGTGCCAGCAGTCGCTCCGGGACAGGGGGTTACGAGCAGTACTTC. This translates into CASSRSGTGGYEQYF.

As DNA, the CDR3 is TGTGCCAGCAGCCAAGACGGACAGGTGAACACTGAAGCTTTCTTT. Residues: CASSQDGQVNTEAFF. The chain couples TRBV4-2 to TRBJ1-1, with 7 positions matching TRBD1. After removal of 0 bases from V and 0 bases from J, the junction contained 1 base not matched to a gene. There are 15 residues in the CDR3. CDR1 LGHNA and CDR2 YNFKEQ come from the germline V gene.

This chain connects TRBV4-2 to TRBJ1-1; D uncertain. CDR1 LGHNA and CDR2 YNFKEQ come from the germline V gene. The CDR3 has 15 amino acids. The V gene lost 4 bases and the J gene lost 5 bases, with 17 bases spanning the gap. CDR3 in amino acids: CASSPPRRVGTEAFF. The CDR3 DNA reads as TGTGCCAGCAGCCCCCCACGGCGGGTGGGGACTGAAGCTTTCTTT.